This T cell receptor beta chain was found in a study of T cells in Graves' hyperthyroidism and ophthalmopathy. Study-wide findings and caveats: Onset of ophthalmopathy came a median approximately 6 months after the model predicted it. Ophthalmopathy cases were set apart from stable hyperthyroidism by a 13 V-J model.

Losses at the gene ends were 5 bases for V and 8 bases for J; bases not matched to a gene: 10. The CDR3 extends over 15 amino acids. CDR1 is MDHEN and CDR2 is SYDVKM in the germline V gene. This clonotype came up many times. Antigen: not known. The TCR beta CDR3 regions underwent amplification using RNA transcripts as the source. HTBI primers were the set used in a first-round RT-PCR of the TCR CDR3. From the multiplex PCR reads, TCRdb called clonotypes with MiXCR, one entry per CDR3 protein. The sample holds 360,000 or so distinct CDR3 sequences, 12% to 15% seen once. The specimen was blood. This receptor was identified in a woman aged 55-75 years with Graves' ophthalmopathy. The chain has TRBV28 and TRBJ1-4; 8 nucleotides agree with TRBD1. The CDR3 DNA reads TGTGCCAGCAGTGCCCCAGGGGGCAATAGCGAAAAACTGTTTTTT. It codes for CASSAPGGNSEKLFF.